The 28 T cell receptor beta chains below were found in one sample sequenced in a study of blood T cell repertoires in COVID-19. Sequenced by immunoSEQ multiplex PCR; TCRdb stores in-frame clones only, minus some. The repertoire has under 250,000 clones, around 90% of them found once; the top ten carry 2% to 3%. The sample comprised peripheral blood. Receptors originate from a man in his thirties or forties with COVID-19, enrolled during active disease.

The gene calls are TRBV7-2 and TRBJ1-2; D call uncertain. This CDR3 contains 14 residues. Trimming left V 5 bases short and J 6 bases short, with 16 bases between. The V gene's germline CDR1 is SGHTA and CDR2 FQGNSA. CDR3 sequence (DNA): TGTGCCAGCAGCCCCGGGGAGGGTTACAATGGCTACACCTTC. This sequence encodes CASSPGEGYNGYTF.

The chain couples TRBV5-8 to TRBJ2-7; 9 bases are shared with TRBD1. The CDR3 loop spans 17 amino acids. V trimming: 1 base; J trimming: 0 bases; junction bases outside the gene matches: 8. CDR1 SGHTS and CDR2 YDEGEE come from the germline V gene. The CDR3 DNA reads as TGTGCCAGCAGCTTGTTAACAGGGGGCCTAAGCTCCTACGAGCAGTACTTC. Protein product: CASSLLTGGLSSYEQYF.

To note about this clone: Distinct nucleotide sequences in the sample also encode this CDR3. The chain has TRBV5-1 and TRBJ2-7, with TRBD2 matching over 13 bases. Per germline, CDR1 SGHRS and CDR2 YFSETQ. Trimming removed 4 bases from V and 4 bases from J; junction bases left unmatched: 5. This CDR3 has 15 amino acids. The CDR3 sequence is CASSLGLAGVYEQYF. In DNA form, the CDR3 reads TGCGCCAGCAGCCTAGGACTAGCGGGAGTGTACGAGCAGTACTTC.

This chain connects TRBV4-1 to TRBJ2-1; weak D call: TRBD2 (5 bases). CDR1 and CDR2 from the germline V gene are MGHRA and YSYEKL. V lost 0 bases and J lost 2, with 20 bases in between. The CDR3 loop spans 19 amino acids. The CDR3 protein is CASSQDKAGGWNPYNEQFF. DNA of the CDR3: TGCGCCAGCAGCCAAGATAAAGCTGGCGGGTGGAATCCCTACAATGAGCAGTTCTTC.

The genes are TRBV7-2 and TRBJ2-7; 12 bases line up with TRBD2. The CDR3 is 15 residues long. V shed 1 base and J 5 bases; nucleotides not matched to a gene: 3. Per germline, CDR1 SGHTA and CDR2 FQGNSA. DNA of the CDR3: TGTGCCAGCAGCTTAGGGACTAGCGGGAACCACGAGCAGTACTTC. As protein: CASSLGTSGNHEQYF.

The genes are TRBV30 and TRBJ2-7; 7 bases are shared with TRBD2. The junction had 7 bases not matched to a gene; V was cut back by 1 base and J by 1 base. This CDR3 contains 15 residues. Per the germline V gene, CDR1 is GTSNPN and CDR2 is SVGIG (reference sequence). The CDR3 loop is CAWSGASGTSYEQYF. The CDR3 DNA reads TGTGCCTGGAGTGGCGCTAGCGGAACTTCCTACGAGCAGTACTTC.

Here the CDR3 DNA reads TGTGCCAGCAGCTTCCAGGGAGGGATCTACGAGCAGTACTTC. It encodes CASSFQGGIYEQYF. The rearrangement uses TRBV7-2 and TRBJ2-7; TRBD2 matches 7 bases. Germline lookup yields CDR1 SGHTA and CDR2 FQGNSA. The CDR3 covers 14 residues. Trimming removed 3 bases from V and 3 bases from J; junction bases left unmatched: 5.

CDR3 nucleotides: TGTGCCAGCAGTTTATACGAGGGTAACACCATATATTTT. The encoded protein is CASSLYEGNTIYF. The rearrangement joins TRBV27 to TRBJ1-3; D gene ambiguous. The CDR3 extends over 13 amino acids. Germline V gives CDR1 MNHEY, CDR2 SMNVEV (reference sequence). Trimming left V 1 base short and J 7 bases short, with 8 bases between.

The V and J genes are TRBV10-3 and TRBJ1-3; D is perhaps TRBD1 (5 bases). From germline, CDR1 is ENHRY and CDR2 SYGVKD. V lost 3 bases, J lost 0 bases, and 9 bases lay in between. This CDR3 has 15 amino acids. The CDR3 spells CAISDGASSGNTIYF. Written as DNA, the CDR3 is TGTGCCATCAGTGATGGGGCCAGCTCTGGAAACACCATATATTTT.

The V call is TRBV6-2 or TRBV6-3, the J call TRBJ1-1; D is possibly TRBD1 (5 bases). Trimming took 2 bases from V and 4 from J, leaving 11 bases between them. Germline-derived CDR1 and CDR2 are MNHEY and SVGEGT. The CDR3 has 14 residues. The CDR3 DNA sequence: TGTGCCAGCAGTTACAACCCCAGGGTCACTGAAGCTTTCTTT. Its protein product is CASSYNPRVTEAFF.

The chain links TRBV28 to TRBJ2-1, with TRBD2 matching over 8 bases. CDR1 is MDHEN and CDR2 is SYDVKM in the germline V gene. The CDR3 length is 15 residues. The V gene end was trimmed by 3 bases and the J gene end by 4 bases; junction bases not matched to a gene: 5. In DNA form, the CDR3 reads TGTGCCAGCAGTTTGGCCGGCGGGAGGTACAATGAGCAGTTCTTC. Its protein is CASSLAGGRYNEQFF.

The chain employs TRBV27 and TRBJ1-2; the match to TRBD1 covers 8 bases. J gave up 5 bases and V 0 bases, and 5 bases lay outside the gene matches. Germline loops: CDR1 MNHEY, CDR2 SMNVEV (reference sequence). This CDR3 region has 15 residues. For the CDR3, the DNA is TGTGCCAGCAGTTTATCGCCAGGGGGCCAATATGGCTACACCTTC. Its translation is CASSLSPGGQYGYTF.

This clone was seen once. This chain uses TRBV6-5 with TRBJ1-5; D gene uncertain. Trimming took 2 bases from V and 3 from J, leaving 8 bases between them. The CDR3 spans 14 residues. From germline, CDR1 is MNHEY and CDR2 SVGAGI. CDR3 sequence (DNA): TGTGCCAGCAGTTACCGCAGGCACAATCAGCCCCAGCATTTT. This encodes CASSYRRHNQPQHF.

The chain links TRBV6-2 or TRBV6-3 to TRBJ2-2; 9 nucleotides line up with TRBD1. The CDR3 extends over 14 amino acids. Unmatched junction bases numbered 4, after V lost 7 bases and J lost 4 bases. Germline V CDR1 and CDR2: MNHEY, SVGEGT. This chain's CDR3 is CASNPGQGTGELFF. In DNA, the CDR3 is TGTGCCAGCAACCCGGGACAGGGCACCGGGGAGCTGTTTTTT.

The chain is built from TRBV6-5 and TRBJ1-1; 8 positions match TRBD1. Germline V lookup: CDR1 MNHEY, CDR2 SVGAGI. The CDR3 runs to 14 residues. V was clipped by 2 bases and J by 2 bases; unmatched bases: 1. The CDR3 nucleotides read TGTGCCAGCAGTTACCAGGGGGCAAACACTGAAGCTTTCTTT. Residues: CASSYQGANTEAFF.

This clone was found once. The chain uses TRBV11-3 and TRBJ1-2, with D uncertain. Per germline, CDR1 SGHNT and CDR2 YENEEA. This CDR3 contains 12 residues. Trimming removed 1 base from V and 8 bases from J, with 8 bases in between. The CDR3 spells CASSLGWRGYTF. Written as DNA, the CDR3 is TGTGCCAGCAGCTTAGGATGGAGAGGCTACACCTTC. Based on the CDR3 plus reference TRBV11-3 and TRBJ1-2, the full variable domain is EAGVVQSPRYKIIEKKQPVAFWCNPISGHNTLYWYLQNLGQGPELLIRYENEEAVDDSQLPKDRFSAERLKGVDSTLKIQPAELGDSAVYLCASSLGWRGYTFGSGTRLTVV.

The chain carries TRBV11-2 and TRBJ2-7; 10 bases line up with TRBD2. This CDR3 has 16 residues. Trimming removed 4 bases from V and 5 bases from J; junction bases left unmatched: 11. CDR1 and CDR2 (germline): SGHAT, FQNNGV. CDR3 sequence (DNA): TGTGCCAGCAGCTCCCGGCGGGCTAGCGGGAGCGACGAGCAGTACTTC. Amino acids: CASSSRRASGSDEQYF. Drawing the rest from reference TRBV11-2 and TRBJ2-7, the complete variable domain is EAGVAQSPRYKIIEKRQSVAFWCNPISGHATLYWYQQILGQGPKLLIQFQNNGVVDDSQLPKDRFSAERLKGVDSTLKIQPAKLEDSAVYLCASSSRRASGSDEQYFGPGTRLTVT.

V and J are TRBV18 and TRBJ2-7, with TRBD1 matching over 10 bases. Looked up from germline, CDR1 is KGHSH and CDR2 is LQKENI. J was trimmed by 3 bases and V by 3 bases; bases with no gene match: 2. The CDR3 has 14 amino acids. CDR3 in amino acids: CASSPTGGGYEQYF. The CDR3 DNA is TGTGCCAGCTCACCGACAGGGGGCGGCTACGAGCAGTACTTC.

The rearrangement joins TRBV6-6 to TRBJ2-7, with D perhaps TRBD1 (6 bases). V was clipped by 4 bases and J by 2 bases, with 18 bases between them. Germline values: CDR1 MNHNY, CDR2 SVGAGI (reference sequence). The CDR3 extends over 16 amino acids. CDR3 coding DNA: TGTGCCAGCAGTTCCAAAGACAGGACCAATACCTACGAGCAGTACTTC. Protein product: CASSSKDRTNTYEQYF.

The chain uses TRBV6-5 and TRBJ1-6, with TRBD1 identical over 7 bases. This CDR3 has 14 amino acids. From germline, CDR1 is MNHEY and CDR2 SVGAGI. Trimming at V came to 6 bases and at J to 5 bases, leaving 4 bases not matched to a gene. The CDR3 nucleotides are TGTGCCAGCAGGGGACAGATTAATAATTCACCCCTCCACTTT. This sequence encodes CASRGQINNSPLHF.

This chain joins TRBV6-2 or TRBV6-3 and TRBJ2-7; 9 positions agree with TRBD1. The J segment lost 2 bases and the V segment lost 4 bases, leaving 9 bases of the junction unmatched. The length of the CDR3 is 16 residues. Germline-derived CDR1 and CDR2 are MNHEY and SVGEGT. The CDR3 region is CASSSQRTGVPYEQYF. Written as DNA, the CDR3 is TGTGCCAGCAGTTCCCAAAGGACAGGGGTACCCTACGAGCAGTACTTC.

The count of this clone is one. This chain joins TRBV11-2 and TRBJ1-2; possible D gene TRBD1, 6 bases. There are 13 residues in the CDR3. CDR1 and CDR2 (germline): SGHAT, FQNNGV. V lost 4 bases, J lost 1 base, and 7 bases lay in between. For the CDR3, the DNA is TGTGCCAGCAGCTCAGGGGTTAACTATGGCTACACCTTC. Protein product: CASSSGVNYGYTF.

This sequence joins TRBV7-3 and TRBJ1-1; weak D call: TRBD1 (6 bases). This CDR3 has 14 amino acids. The ends were cut back, 5 bases at V and 1 base at J, with 11 bases in the middle. Germline V lookup: CDR1 SGHTA, CDR2 FQGTGA. In DNA form, the CDR3 reads TGTGCCAGCAGCCGGGACACAACGAACACTGAAGCTTTCTTT. Amino acid sequence: CASSRDTTNTEAFF.

The V and J genes are TRBV6-4 and TRBJ1-5; weak D call: TRBD1 (6 bases). Trimming cost V 3 bases and J 7 bases, with 10 bases left between them. CDR3 length: 13 residues. Germline V gives CDR1 MRHNA, CDR2 SNTAGT. CDR3 sequence (DNA): TGTGCCAGCAGTGAGGCAGGGGACCAGCCCCAGCATTTT. Amino acids: CASSEAGDQPQHF.

This clone was observed a handful of times. The chain carries TRBV6-5 and TRBJ1-5, with D unclear. V shed 3 bases and J shed 0 bases, with 3 bases lying between them. The CDR3 has 13 residues. Germline CDR1 is MNHEY and CDR2 is SVGAGI. The CDR3 reads CASSYNSNQPQHF. The CDR3 DNA reads as TGTGCCAGCAGTTATAATAGCAATCAGCCCCAGCATTTT.

Turning to this clone: The same CDR3 arises from other DNA sequences in this sample as well. CDR3: CASSLRQGNGYTF. The CDR3 DNA sequence: TGTGCCAGCAGCCTTAGACAGGGGAATGGCTACACCTTC. V gene TRBV12-3 or TRBV12-4 combines with J gene TRBJ1-2; 8 nucleotides line up with TRBD1. Trimming cost V 6 bases and J 6 bases; bases outside gene matches: 6. The length of the CDR3 is 13 residues.

The genes are TRBV7-2 and TRBJ1-5; D not certain. V dropped 1 base and J dropped 7 bases, with 14 bases sitting between them. Germline V gene sequence: CDR1 SGHTA, CDR2 FQGNSA. This CDR3 is built from 15 residues. This CDR3 reads CASSLGPSRGQPQHF. The CDR3 DNA reads TGTGCCAGCAGCTTAGGACCCTCAAGAGGCCAGCCCCAGCATTTT.

The chain uses TRBV19 and TRBJ1-5; a weak D match, TRBD1 (6 bases). The CDR3 length is 13 residues. Germline V gene lookup returns CDR1 LNHDA and CDR2 SQIVND (reference sequence). Trimming removed 7 bases at V and 5 bases at J, with 12 bases between. The CDR3 DNA sequence: TGTGCCAGTATGGGGGCAGCAGATCAGCCCCAGCATTTT. Translating it yields CASMGAADQPQHF.